The next 25 T cell receptor beta chains were all read from a single sample in a study of T-cell memory formation after mild COVID-19. TCRdb reanalysed the 5' RACE reads using MiXCR and keeps one entry per CDR3 protein. The sample lists under 350,000 distinct CDR3 sequences, 15% to 20% seen once, with roughly 25% in the top ten. The sample was PBMCs or a T cell subset sorted from them (not recorded which). Every receptor here comes from a man between 18 and 29 years old who had mild COVID-19 (a few samples of this study predate the infection). Cell type and time point are not known.

This clonotype was detected once. This chain links TRBV7-2 with TRBJ2-5, with D uncertain. In germline, CDR1 is SGHTA, CDR2 FQGNSA. This CDR3 is 17 amino acids long. V shed 3 bases and J shed 4 bases, with 21 bases lying between them. The CDR3 coding sequence is TGTGCCAGCAGCTTGATCGAGTTGGTTAACGAACGAGAGACCCAGTACTTC. Protein: CASSLIELVNERETQYF.

This chain uses TRBV4-1 with TRBJ2-3, with no clear D. The CDR3 is 13 residues long. Germline V gene sequence: CDR1 MGHRA, CDR2 YSYEKL. Trimming removed 3 bases from V and 3 bases from J, with 7 bases in between. The CDR3 spells CASSHPSTDTQYF. The CDR3 DNA follows: TGCGCCAGCAGCCACCCTAGTACAGATACGCAGTATTTT.

This clonotype was counted ten times or more. The J gene is TRBJ2-5, the V gene TRBV18, with TRBD2 matching over 8 bases. The ends lost 8 bases at V and 2 bases at J; junction bases unmatched: 7. The CDR3 spans 14 residues. Looked up from germline, CDR1 is KGHSH and CDR2 is LQKENI. The CDR3 reads CASSPTSGQETQYF. The CDR3, as DNA: TGTGCCAGCAGCCCTACTAGCGGACAAGAGACCCAGTACTTC.

This clonotype occurred a few times. The chain uses TRBV18 and TRBJ1-5; 9 bases are shared with TRBD1. With V trimmed by 2 bases and J by 12 bases, 11 bases remained unmatched. This CDR3 region has 15 residues. Germline V lookup: CDR1 KGHSH, CDR2 LQKENI. CDR3 sequence: CASSPEGTGKSGQHF. The CDR3 DNA is TGTGCCAGCTCACCAGAAGGGACAGGGAAGAGCGGCCAGCATTTT.

The chain joins TRBV5-6 to TRBJ2-1, with 8 nucleotides matching TRBD2. CDR1 SGHDT and CDR2 YYEEEE come from the germline V gene. Germline trimming cut 0 bases from V and 4 bases from J; bases unmatched to any gene: 6. The length of the CDR3 is 16 residues. CDR3 loop: CASSLVGRGEYNEQFF. CDR3 sequence (DNA): TGTGCCAGCAGCTTGGTGGGGCGGGGGGAATACAATGAGCAGTTCTTC.

A few counts support this clonotype. The chain carries TRBV20-1 and TRBJ1-1; 7 positions match TRBD1. This CDR3 is 15 amino acids long. J was trimmed by 5 bases and V by 2 bases; bases with no gene match: 11. Germline CDR1 DFQATT, CDR2 SNEGSKA (reference sequence). CDR3 bases: TGCAGTGCTAGACAACCAGGGGGTCAAAGAACTGAAGCTTTCTTT. Amino acid sequence: CSARQPGGQRTEAFF.

In this sample, this clonotype turned up many times. The gene calls are TRBV7-2 and TRBJ2-1; 7 nucleotides line up with TRBD2. Germline CDR1 reads SGHTA; CDR2 reads FQGNSA. This CDR3 spans 16 amino acids. J gave up 8 bases and V 5 bases, and 15 bases lay outside the gene matches. As DNA, the CDR3 is TGTGCCAGCAGCCGTAACGGGGGGAGAGGGTATGATGAGCAGTTCTTC. It yields the protein CASSRNGGRGYDEQFF. The full variable domain, completed using reference TRBV7-2 and TRBJ2-1, is GAGVSQSPSNKVTEKGKDVELRCDPISGHTALYWYRQSLGQGLEFLIYFQGNSAPDKSGLPSDRFSAERTGGSVSTLTIQRTQQEDSAVYLCASSRNGGRGYDEQFFGPGTRLTVL.

This chain uses TRBV6-5 with TRBJ1-2; D gene uncertain. Germline V gene sequence: CDR1 MNHEY, CDR2 SVGAGI. Deletions cut 7 bases from V and 7 bases from J, with 16 bases between. The CDR3 consists of 13 residues. In DNA form, the CDR3 reads TGTGCCAGCACCCCGGGGTGGGCCAGTGGCTACACCTTC. Translated: CASTPGWASGYTF.

This clonotype was counted a few times. V gene TRBV11-2 combines with J gene TRBJ2-7, with unresolved D. The ends were cut back, 4 bases at V and 0 bases at J, with 10 bases in the middle. Germline CDR1 is SGHAT and CDR2 is FQNNGV. The CDR3 covers 14 residues. The chain's CDR3 is CASSSTGSSYEQYV. Here the CDR3 DNA reads TGTGCCAGCAGCTCGACTGGAAGCTCCTACGAGCAGTACGTC.

CDR3 protein: CASSRTGVRPQHF. CDR3 DNA sequence: TGTGCCAGCAGCCGGACAGGGGTACGGCCCCAGCATTTT. The chain employs TRBV7-9 and TRBJ1-5; 9 nucleotides agree with TRBD1. The CDR3 has 13 residues. V gave up 5 bases and J gave up 9 bases; unmatched junction bases: 5. Germline V gene sequence: CDR1 SEHNR, CDR2 FQNEAQ (reference sequence).

This clonotype was detected many times. The CDR3 spells CASSLTSGGYNEQFF. The CDR3 nucleotides read TGTGCCAGCAGCCTGACTAGCGGGGGTTACAATGAGCAGTTCTTC. The J gene is TRBJ2-1, the V gene TRBV6-2 or TRBV6-3; 12 positions match TRBD2. The CDR3 contains 15 residues. Trimming at V came to 6 bases and at J to 4 bases, leaving 4 bases not matched to a gene. CDR1 is MNHEY, CDR2 SVGEGT, per germline.

This chain joins TRBV6-5 and TRBJ2-7; D is undetermined. V was pared by 0 bases and J by 2 bases, with 8 bases between. The CDR3 consists of 14 residues. The germline V gene has CDR1 MNHEY and CDR2 SVGAGI. The CDR3, as DNA: TGTGCCAGCAGTTACTCAAGACCACCCTACGAGCAGTACTTC. This codes for CASSYSRPPYEQYF.

This clonotype was found a few times. The J gene is TRBJ2-7, the V gene TRBV11-1; D remains unclear. Germline assignment: CDR1 SGHAT and CDR2 FQDESV (reference sequence). The ends were cut back, 5 bases at V and 1 base at J, with 12 bases in the middle. The CDR3 loop spans 14 amino acids. The chain's CDR3 is CASSPLLGSYEQYF. The CDR3 coding sequence is TGTGCCAGCAGCCCTCTCCTAGGTTCCTACGAGCAGTACTTC. Using reference TRBV11-1 and TRBJ2-7 for the parts outside the CDR3, the full variable domain is EAEVAQSPRYKITEKSQAVAFWCDPISGHATLYWYRQILGQGPELLVQFQDESVVDDSQLPKDRFSAERLKGVDSTLKIQPAELGDSAMYLCASSPLLGSYEQYFGPGTRLTVT.

The chain has TRBV2 and TRBJ2-3, with a weak D call TRBD2 (7 bases). Trimming removed 6 bases at V and 4 bases at J, with 20 bases between. From germline, CDR1 is SNHLY and CDR2 FYNNEI. The CDR3 is made up of 16 amino acids. The CDR3 is CASRPFTGGPADTQYF. In nucleotides, the CDR3 is TGTGCCAGCAGACCCTTTACGGGGGGCCCCGCAGATACGCAGTATTTT.

The V call is TRBV4-3, the J call TRBJ1-5, with TRBD1 as a possible D gene (5 bases). This CDR3 contains 14 residues. The germline CDR1 and CDR2 sequences are LGHNA and YSLEER. Trimming took 0 bases from V and 7 from J, leaving 10 bases between them. The CDR3: CASSQESWGQPQHF. The CDR3 DNA is TGCGCCAGCAGCCAAGAATCCTGGGGCCAGCCCCAGCATTTT.

The chain has TRBV28 and TRBJ2-7; D is unresolved. Germline-derived CDR1 and CDR2 are MDHEN and SYDVKM. There are 12 residues in the CDR3. CDR3 sequence (DNA): TGTGTCACCAACTCCGGAACCTACGAGCAGTACGTC. This translates into CVTNSGTYEQYV.

The V call is TRBV20-1, the J call TRBJ2-3; D is undetermined. The germline V and J ends were trimmed by 0 bases and 2 bases, with 3 bases remaining between them. The CDR3 has 12 amino acids. Germline CDR1 reads DFQATT; CDR2 reads SNEGSKA (reference sequence). CDR3 in amino acids: CSARDLTDTQYF. The CDR3 DNA is TGCAGTGCTAGAGATCTCACAGATACGCAGTATTTT.

This clonotype has just a few counts. The chain links TRBV7-2 to TRBJ1-3; the match to TRBD1 covers 11 bases. This CDR3 is built from 16 residues. Trimming took 3 bases from V and 3 from J; bases not matched to a gene: 4. The germline CDR1 and CDR2 sequences are SGHTA and FQGNSA. This CDR3 reads CASSFGGTGGGNTIYF. The DNA of the CDR3 is TGTGCCAGCAGCTTCGGAGGGACAGGGGGTGGAAACACCATATATTTT.

This chain joins TRBV3-1 and TRBJ2-3; the match to TRBD2 covers 9 bases. Germline CDR1 is LGHDT and CDR2 is YNNKEL (reference sequence). J was trimmed by 9 bases and V by 1 base; bases with no gene match: 2. The CDR3 covers 13 residues. CDR3 amino acids: CASSQGGLATQYF. The CDR3 bases are TGTGCCAGCAGCCAAGGGGGACTAGCCACGCAGTATTTT.

This clonotype was observed a handful of times. The chain joins TRBV6-2 or TRBV6-3 to TRBJ1-2, with D uncertain. This CDR3 contains 14 residues. V gave up 4 bases and J gave up 4 bases, with 13 bases separating them. Germline V gene sequence: CDR1 MNHEY, CDR2 SVGEGT. The CDR3 DNA is TGTGCCAGCAGTTTGACGGGAGAGAGCTATGGCTACACCTTC. Its protein is CASSLTGESYGYTF.

This chain connects TRBV7-6 to TRBJ1-1; 11 nucleotides line up with TRBD1. This CDR3 has 16 residues. In germline, CDR1 is SGHVS, CDR2 FNYEAQ. The V gene end was trimmed by 3 bases and the J gene end by 2 bases; junction bases not matched to a gene: 5. The CDR3 sequence is CASSFGTGGPNTEAFF. The CDR3 DNA reads as TGTGCCAGCAGCTTCGGGACAGGGGGACCTAACACTGAAGCTTTCTTT. Combining the CDR3 with reference TRBV7-6 and TRBJ1-1 gives the whole variable domain GAGVSQSPRYKVTKRGQDVALRCDPISGHVSLYWYRQALGQGPEFLTYFNYEAQQDKSGLPNDRFSAERPEGSISTLTIQRTEQRDSAMYRCASSFGTGGPNTEAFFGQGTRLTVV.

This clonotype was observed at least ten times. This chain uses TRBV6-1 with TRBJ1-6, with 9 bases matching TRBD1. Looked up from germline, CDR1 is MNHNS and CDR2 is SASEGT. Trimming at V came to 6 bases and at J to 10 bases, leaving 7 bases not matched to a gene. The length of the CDR3 is 14 residues. The CDR3: CASRRTGGYSPLHF. CDR3 in DNA: TGTGCCAGCAGAAGAACAGGGGGCTACTCACCCCTCCACTTT.

For the CDR3, the DNA is TGTGCCCTCCTTAGGGGGGCCAAAAACATTCAGTACTTC. Protein sequence: CALLRGAKNIQYF. The chain is built from TRBV11-1 and TRBJ2-4; TRBD1 is a possible D gene (6 bases). Germline V gene data show CDR1 as SGHAT and CDR2 as FQDESV (reference sequence). CDR3 length equals 13 residues. Deletions cut 11 bases from V and 1 base from J, with 12 bases between.

The chain's CDR3 is CASSSRPDRDTQYF. In DNA, the CDR3 is TGCGCCAGCAGCTCCCGACCGGACCGGGATACGCAGTATTTT. V usage is TRBV5-1 and J usage is TRBJ2-3; no clear D. This CDR3 has 14 amino acids. Germline CDR1 is SGHRS and CDR2 is YFSETQ. V lost 3 bases, J lost 6 bases, and 14 bases lay in between. Supplemented by reference TRBV5-1 and TRBJ2-3, the full variable domain reads KAGVTQTPRYLIKTRGQQVTLSCSPISGHRSVSWYQQTPGQGLQFLFEYFSETQRNKGNFPGRFSGRQFSNSRSEMNVSTLELGDSALYLCASSSRPDRDTQYFGPGTRLTVL.

This clonotype was counted ten times or more. The V and J genes are TRBV7-9 and TRBJ2-4; a possible D gene is TRBD1 (6 bases). The CDR3 length is 18 residues. Germline V lookup: CDR1 SEHNR, CDR2 FQNEAQ (reference sequence). Trimming cost V 4 bases and J 0 bases, with 19 bases left between them. In DNA, the CDR3 is TGTGCCAGCAGCTCCCCCCTCTCACAGGGTCTAGCCAAAAACATTCAGTACTTC. Encoded protein: CASSSPLSQGLAKNIQYF.